This entry lists 26 T cell receptor beta chains sequenced from one sample in a study of shared T cell receptors in the human thymus. The assay was immunoSEQ multiplex PCR, and TCRdb's table has in-frame clones only and misses some. The top ten clones hold 0.0095% to 0.013% of a sample with about 610,000 clones, around 87% of them seen once. This sample also appeared in a second study, on human thymus T cells.

Sequenced: thymocytes. Source of these receptors: a boy under two years old with a congenital heart defect.

This clone was detected only once. This chain joins TRBV5-1 and TRBJ2-1, with TRBD2 as a possible D gene (6 bases). In germline, CDR1 is SGHRS, CDR2 YFSETQ. Deletions cut 4 bases from V and 15 bases from J, with 17 bases between. The CDR3 extends over 12 amino acids. Written as DNA, the CDR3 is TGCGCCAGCAGCCCGACTAGTCTCCCCTCGTTCTTC. Amino acids: CASSPTSLPSFF.

This clone showed up just once. The chain has TRBV4-1 and TRBJ2-7; 10 bases are a match to TRBD2. The CDR3 consists of 18 residues. Germline CDR1 MGHRA, CDR2 YSYEKL. The trim removed 3 bases at V and 3 bases at J, leaving 14 bases unmatched. The CDR3 sequence: CASSQADRGLAALYEQYF. The CDR3, as DNA: TGCGCCAGCAGCCAGGCCGACCGAGGACTAGCGGCCCTCTACGAGCAGTACTTC.

The V and J genes are TRBV4-3 and TRBJ2-5; TRBD1 matches 8 bases. The V gene end was trimmed by 2 bases and the J gene end by 5 bases; junction bases not matched to a gene: 1. The CDR3 spans 13 residues. The V gene's germline CDR1 is LGHNA and CDR2 YSLEER. The CDR3 DNA follows: TGCGCCAGCAGCCAAAGACAGGGGGAGACCCAGTACTTC. Protein: CASSQRQGETQYF.

The CDR3 spells CASSYPWGDQETQYF. CDR3 in DNA: TGTGCCAGCAGCTACCCGTGGGGCGACCAAGAGACCCAGTACTTC. The chain is built from TRBV5-6 and TRBJ2-5, with TRBD1 as a possible D gene (5 bases). Trimming left V 3 bases short and J 0 bases short, with 12 bases between. The CDR3 has 15 residues. The V gene's germline CDR1 is SGHDT and CDR2 YYEEEE.

The V call is TRBV11-3, the J call TRBJ2-7; D gene ambiguous. In germline, CDR1 is SGHNT, CDR2 YENEEA. The CDR3 sequence is 13 residues long. Trimming stripped 1 base from V and 9 bases from J, with 13 bases between. The CDR3 here is CASSLAQDLSQYF. CDR3 bases: TGTGCCAGCAGCTTAGCCCAGGATCTCTCGCAGTACTTC.

The chain is built from TRBV10-3 and TRBJ2-1; unclear D gene. Trimming took off 10 bases at V and 0 bases at J, with 13 bases between the two ends. The CDR3 has 14 amino acids. CDR1 is ENHRY, CDR2 SYGVKD, per germline. CDR3: CATAPWSSYNEQFF. The CDR3 coding sequence is TGTGCCACTGCCCCTTGGAGCTCCTACAATGAGCAGTTCTTC.

Only one count was recorded for this clone. J is TRBJ1-2 and V is TRBV5-8, with D tentatively TRBD1 (5 bases). Germline values: CDR1 SGHTS, CDR2 YDEGEE. V lost 4 bases to trimming and J lost 7 bases, with 17 bases between them. This CDR3 is 14 amino acids long. The CDR3 loop reads CASSAPPGLSGYTF. The CDR3 DNA sequence: TGTGCCAGCAGCGCCCCGCCGGGACTCAGTGGCTACACCTTC. Full variable domain (remainder filled in from reference TRBV5-8 and TRBJ1-2): EAGVTQSPTHLIKTRGQQATLRCSPISGHTSVYWYQQALGLGLQFLLWYDEGEERNRGNFPPRFSGRQFPNYSSELNVNALELEDSALYLCASSAPPGLSGYTFGSGTRLTVV.

This chain connects TRBV29-1 to TRBJ2-4; possibly TRBD1 for D (6 bases). This CDR3 region has 18 residues. In germline, CDR1 is SQVTM, CDR2 ANQGSEA. CDR3 coding DNA: TGCCCTTTTCATCGTCCCCCGGGACATAGTCTAGCCAAAAACATTCAGTACTTC. As protein: CPFHRPPGHSLAKNIQYF.

The J gene is TRBJ2-7, the V gene TRBV11-2; TRBD1 aligns across 9 bases. The CDR3 extends over 14 amino acids. The J segment lost 8 bases and the V segment lost 5 bases, leaving 10 bases of the junction unmatched. CDR1 SGHAT and CDR2 FQNNGV come from the germline V gene. The CDR3 loop reads CASSHGDREGQQYF. CDR3 sequence (DNA): TGTGCCAGCAGCCATGGGGACAGGGAGGGACAGCAGTACTTC.

This rearrangement joins TRBV5-1 to TRBJ2-1, with 14 bases aligning to TRBD2. Germline V gene data show CDR1 as SGHRS and CDR2 as YFSETQ. The trim removed 3 bases at V and 2 bases at J, leaving 10 bases unmatched. The CDR3 extends over 19 amino acids. CDR3 amino acids: CASSSGLAGVRGPYNEQFF. The DNA of the CDR3 is TGCGCCAGCAGCTCGGGACTAGCGGGAGTGCGGGGCCCCTACAATGAGCAGTTCTTC.

The CDR3 region has the DNA TGTGCCAGCAGGCTCATAGCGGGAGTGGGCCACACAGATACGCAGTATTTT. This gives the protein CASRLIAGVGHTDTQYF. The chain couples TRBV28 to TRBJ2-3; 9 bases are a match to TRBD2. Trimming at V came to 6 bases and at J to 2 bases, leaving 12 bases not matched to a gene. Germline loops: CDR1 MDHEN, CDR2 SYDVKM. This CDR3 contains 17 residues. The entire variable domain, with the rest obtained from reference TRBV28 and TRBJ2-3, is as follows: DVKVTQSSRYLVKRTGEKVFLECVQDMDHENMFWYRQDPGLGLRLIYFSYDVKMKEKGDIPEGYSVSREKKERFSLILESASTNQTSMYLCASRLIAGVGHTDTQYFGPGTRLTVL.

The chain joins TRBV11-3 to TRBJ2-1; no reliable D call. The CDR3 is 13 amino acids. Trimming removed 6 bases at V and 8 bases at J, with 14 bases between. CDR1 is SGHNT and CDR2 is YENEEA in the germline V gene. The CDR3 DNA is TGTGCCAGCAGTTCCTACTATGCCCATGAGCAGTTCTTC. Translation gives CASSSYYAHEQFF.

The chain recombines TRBV21-1 with TRBJ2-7; TRBD2 is taken as the D call from the table, unchecked against the DNA. TRBV21-1 is labeled a pseudogene. The CDR3 extends over 15 amino acids. The CDR3 reads CASSLPEGAGYEQYF. The CDR3 coding sequence is TGTGCCAGCAGTCTCCCGGAGGGAGCGGGCTACGAGCAGTACTTC.

V and J are TRBV27 and TRBJ1-2; TRBD1 is a possible D gene (5 bases). Germline values: CDR1 MNHEY, CDR2 SMNVEV (reference sequence). The CDR3 spans 15 residues. V was cut by 1 base and J by 3 bases, with 12 bases left in between. CDR3: CASSLWPGGHYGYTF. For the CDR3, the DNA is TGTGCCAGCAGTTTATGGCCCGGGGGACACTATGGCTACACCTTC.

The chain is built from TRBV27 and TRBJ2-2; TRBD2 aligns across 8 bases. The CDR3 spans 14 residues. V gave up 5 bases and J gave up 6 bases; unmatched junction bases: 5. Germline V CDR1 and CDR2: MNHEY, SMNVEV (reference sequence). CDR3 coding DNA: TGTGCCAGCAGTGAACGGGGGGGGGCCGGGGAGCTGTTTTTT. As protein: CASSERGGAGELFF.

The chain combines TRBV4-2 with TRBJ2-7; 8 bases match TRBD2. V lost 4 bases to trimming and J lost 3 bases; unmatched junction nucleotides: 5. CDR1 is LGHNA and CDR2 is YNFKEQ in the germline V gene. This CDR3 contains 14 residues. CDR3 bases: TGTGCCAGCAGCCCGAGCGGGAGTCTCTACGAGCAGTACTTC. Protein: CASSPSGSLYEQYF.

There are a few counts of this clone. This sequence joins TRBV5-6 and TRBJ2-5; TRBD2 matches at 7 bases. Germline V CDR1 and CDR2: SGHDT, YYEEEE. The junction had 5 bases not matched to a gene; V was cut back by 1 base and J by 2 bases. This CDR3 region has 15 residues. The CDR3 loop reads CASSLSPAGQETQYF. The CDR3 region has the DNA TGTGCCAGCAGCTTGTCCCCAGCGGGACAAGAGACCCAGTACTTC.

The CDR3 spells CASSLVLGQGVETQYF. In nucleotides, the CDR3 is TGTGCCAGCAGCTTAGTGTTGGGACAGGGGGTAGAGACCCAGTACTTC. V is TRBV7-2 and J is TRBJ2-5, with 11 bases that match TRBD1. This CDR3 contains 16 residues. Losses at the gene ends were 1 base for V and 4 bases for J; bases not matched to a gene: 5. The germline CDR1 and CDR2 sequences are SGHTA and FQGNSA.

Concerning this clone: The sample has other DNA sequences that encode this CDR3 too. In DNA form, the CDR3 reads TGTGCCAGCAGTTTCTCCAACAGCACTGAAGCTTTCTTT. Its protein is CASSFSNSTEAFF. The V and J genes are TRBV27 and TRBJ1-1; D unclear. There are 13 residues in the CDR3. CDR1 MNHEY and CDR2 SMNVEV come from the germline V gene (reference sequence). V lost 3 bases to trimming and J lost 4 bases, with 9 bases between them.

V usage is TRBV29-1 and J usage is TRBJ2-7; the D gene is possibly TRBD1 (5 bases). Trimming removed 7 bases at V and 0 bases at J, with 13 bases between. This CDR3 is 13 amino acids long. Germline V gives CDR1 SQVTM, CDR2 ANQGSEA. Here the CDR3 reads CSATWGSSYEQYF. In DNA form, the CDR3 reads TGCAGCGCCACATGGGGCTCCTCCTACGAGCAGTACTTC.

The chain joins TRBV5-1 to TRBJ2-7; unclear D gene. The germline V gene encodes CDR1 SGHRS and CDR2 YFSETQ. The V end lost 5 bases, the J end lost 2 bases, and 5 bases lay between the germline ends. The CDR3 has 11 residues. CDR3 sequence (DNA): TGCGCCAGCAGGCGCGCCTACGAGCAGTACTTC. Translating it yields CASRRAYEQYF.

The chain combines TRBV27 with TRBJ2-3; TRBD2 aligns across 8 bases. In germline, CDR1 is MNHEY, CDR2 SMNVEV (reference sequence). This CDR3 spans 14 amino acids. This CDR3 reads CATKRERSGDTQYF. CDR3 coding DNA: TGTGCGACTAAGCGGGAGCGAAGTGGGGATACGCAGTATTTT.

The chain combines TRBV4-2 with TRBJ2-7; D gene unclear. In germline, CDR1 is LGHNA, CDR2 YNFKEQ. The CDR3 sequence is 17 residues long. The germline V and J ends were trimmed by 0 bases and 4 bases, with 19 bases remaining between them. The chain's CDR3 is CASSQDLSQAPGYEQYF. The CDR3 DNA reads TGTGCCAGCAGCCAAGATCTTTCGCAGGCCCCAGGATACGAGCAGTACTTC.

The chain recombines TRBV28 with TRBJ1-5; 8 bases line up with TRBD1. Unmatched junction bases numbered 16, after V lost 5 bases and J lost 10 bases. Germline CDR1 reads MDHEN; CDR2 reads SYDVKM. CDR3 length: 16 amino acids. The CDR3: CASSAGTGETQFPQHF. The CDR3 nucleotides read TGTGCCAGCAGTGCCGGGACAGGCGAAACCCAATTTCCCCAGCATTTT.

The V gene is TRBV25-1, the J gene TRBJ1-3; no firm D call. Looked up from germline, CDR1 is MGHDK and CDR2 is SYGVNS. This CDR3 spans 13 amino acids. The ends were cut back, 6 bases at V and 0 bases at J, with 6 bases in the middle. For the CDR3, the DNA is TGTGCCAGCAGGCTAAGCTCTGGAAACACCATATATTTT. This gives the protein CASRLSSGNTIYF.

The V call is TRBV4-1, the J call TRBJ2-5, with D hard to call. The CDR3 loop spans 14 amino acids. V was pared by 4 bases and J by 0 bases, with 9 bases between. The germline V gene encodes CDR1 MGHRA and CDR2 YSYEKL. The CDR3, as DNA: TGCGCCAGCAGCCCACGGGTCAACCAAGAGACCCAGTACTTC. As protein: CASSPRVNQETQYF.